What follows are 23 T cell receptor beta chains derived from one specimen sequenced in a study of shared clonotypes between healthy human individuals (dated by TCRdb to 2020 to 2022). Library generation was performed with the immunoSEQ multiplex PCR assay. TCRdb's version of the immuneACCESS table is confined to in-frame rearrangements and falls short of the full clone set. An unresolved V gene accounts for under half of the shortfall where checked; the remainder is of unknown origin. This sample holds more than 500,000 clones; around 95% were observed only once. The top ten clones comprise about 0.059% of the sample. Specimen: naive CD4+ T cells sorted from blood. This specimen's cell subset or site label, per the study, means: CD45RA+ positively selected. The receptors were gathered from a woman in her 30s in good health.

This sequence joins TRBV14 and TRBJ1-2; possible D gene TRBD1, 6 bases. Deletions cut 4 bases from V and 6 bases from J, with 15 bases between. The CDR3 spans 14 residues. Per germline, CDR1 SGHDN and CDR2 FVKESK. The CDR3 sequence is CASSRQGLLDGYTF. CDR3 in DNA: TGTGCCAGCAGCCGGCAGGGGCTCTTGGATGGCTACACCTTC. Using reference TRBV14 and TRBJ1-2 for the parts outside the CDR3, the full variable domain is EAGVTQFPSHSVIEKGQTVTLRCDPISGHDNLYWYRRVMGKEIKFLLHFVKESKQDESGMPNNRFLAERTGGTYSTLKVQPAELEDSGVYFCASSRQGLLDGYTFGSGTRLTVV.

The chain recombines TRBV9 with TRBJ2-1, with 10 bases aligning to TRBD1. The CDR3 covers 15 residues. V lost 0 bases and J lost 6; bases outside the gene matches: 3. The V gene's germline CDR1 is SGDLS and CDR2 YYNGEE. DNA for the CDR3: TGTGCCAGCAGCGTAGTCGGACAGGGGGGCAATGAGCAGTTCTTC. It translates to CASSVVGQGGNEQFF.

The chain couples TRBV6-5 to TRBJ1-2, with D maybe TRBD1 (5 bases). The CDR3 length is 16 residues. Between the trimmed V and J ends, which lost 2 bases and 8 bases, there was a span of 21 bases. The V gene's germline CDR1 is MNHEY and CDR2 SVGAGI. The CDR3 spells CASSYSAGGVVIGYTF. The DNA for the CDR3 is TGTGCCAGCAGTTACAGCGCCGGGGGGGTAGTAATAGGCTACACCTTC.

CDR3 loop: CASSVTLGEWYEQYF. The CDR3 bases are TGTGCCAGCAGTGTAACCCTTGGGGAGTGGTACGAGCAGTACTTC. V and J are TRBV6-1 and TRBJ2-7; a possible D gene is TRBD2 (5 bases). The CDR3 has 15 amino acids. The germline CDR1 and CDR2 sequences are MNHNS and SASEGT. V lost 4 bases and J 4 bases, leaving 17 bases between the germline ends.

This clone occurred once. CDR3 nucleotides: TGTGCCAGCAGTGAATTAGGGCCTGGGACCTACGAGCAGTACTTC. This gives the protein CASSELGPGTYEQYF. V is TRBV2 and J is TRBJ2-7, with no clear D. The CDR3 has 15 residues. Germline V gives CDR1 SNHLY, CDR2 FYNNEI. The germline V and J ends were trimmed by 2 bases and 2 bases, with 13 bases remaining between them. Using reference TRBV2 and TRBJ2-7 for the parts outside the CDR3, the full variable domain is EPEVTQTPSHQVTQMGQEVILRCVPISNHLYFYWYRQILGQKVEFLVSFYNNEISEKSEIFDDQFSVERPDGSNFTLKIRSTKLEDSAMYFCASSELGPGTYEQYFGPGTRLTVT.

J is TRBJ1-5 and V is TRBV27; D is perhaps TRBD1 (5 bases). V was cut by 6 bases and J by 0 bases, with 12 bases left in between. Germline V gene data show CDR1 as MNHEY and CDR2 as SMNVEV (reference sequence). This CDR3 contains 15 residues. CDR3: CASRPTVYSNQPQHF. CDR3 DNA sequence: TGTGCCAGCAGGCCGACAGTGTATAGCAATCAGCCCCAGCATTTT.

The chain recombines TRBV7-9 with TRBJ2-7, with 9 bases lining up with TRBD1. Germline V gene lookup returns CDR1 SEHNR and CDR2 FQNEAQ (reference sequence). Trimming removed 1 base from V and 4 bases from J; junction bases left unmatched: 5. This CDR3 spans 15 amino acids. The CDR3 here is CASSLVGTGKYEQYF. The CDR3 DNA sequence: TGTGCCAGCAGCTTAGTAGGGACAGGGAAATACGAGCAGTACTTC.

CDR3 DNA sequence: TGTGCCAGCTCACCGGGGACTACAGGGAGGGAGCAGTACTTC. It translates to CASSPGTTGREQYF. The rearrangement uses TRBV18 and TRBJ2-7; tentatively, D is TRBD2 (7 bases). CDR3 size: 14 residues. V shed 3 bases and J shed 7 bases, with 16 bases lying between them. Germline V lookup: CDR1 KGHSH, CDR2 LQKENI.

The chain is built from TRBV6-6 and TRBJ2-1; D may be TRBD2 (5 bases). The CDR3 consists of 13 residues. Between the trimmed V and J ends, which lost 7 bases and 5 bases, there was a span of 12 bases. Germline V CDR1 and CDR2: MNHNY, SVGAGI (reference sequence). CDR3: CASTSTGDNEQFF. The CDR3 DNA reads TGTGCCAGCACCTCGACCGGGGACAATGAGCAGTTCTTC.

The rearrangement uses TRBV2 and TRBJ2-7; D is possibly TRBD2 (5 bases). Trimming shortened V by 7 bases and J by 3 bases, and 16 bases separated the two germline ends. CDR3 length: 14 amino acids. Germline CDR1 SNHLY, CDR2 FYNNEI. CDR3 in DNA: TGTGCCAGCATAAATAGCGCCAGGAGCTACGAGCAGTACTTC. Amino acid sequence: CASINSARSYEQYF.

CDR3 residues: CASSGTSRHEQYF. The CDR3 bases are TGTGCCAGCAGTGGGACTAGCAGACACGAGCAGTACTTC. The rearrangement joins TRBV2 to TRBJ2-7; TRBD2 matches at 8 bases. V shed 4 bases and J 5 bases; nucleotides not matched to a gene: 4. The germline CDR1 and CDR2 sequences are SNHLY and FYNNEI. The CDR3 contains 13 residues.

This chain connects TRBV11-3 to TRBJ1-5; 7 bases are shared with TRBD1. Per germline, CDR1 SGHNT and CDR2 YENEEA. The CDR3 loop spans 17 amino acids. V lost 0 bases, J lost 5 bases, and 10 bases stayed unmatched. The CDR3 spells CASSLDRGDSEDQPQHF. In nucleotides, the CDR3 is TGTGCCAGCAGCTTAGATCGGGGGGACAGCGAAGATCAGCCCCAGCATTTT.

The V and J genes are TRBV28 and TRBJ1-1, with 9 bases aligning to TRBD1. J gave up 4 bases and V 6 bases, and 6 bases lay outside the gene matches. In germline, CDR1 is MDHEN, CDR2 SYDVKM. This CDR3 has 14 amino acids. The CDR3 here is CASRRDRVRTEAFF. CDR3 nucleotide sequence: TGTGCCAGCAGAAGGGACAGGGTTCGCACTGAAGCTTTCTTT.

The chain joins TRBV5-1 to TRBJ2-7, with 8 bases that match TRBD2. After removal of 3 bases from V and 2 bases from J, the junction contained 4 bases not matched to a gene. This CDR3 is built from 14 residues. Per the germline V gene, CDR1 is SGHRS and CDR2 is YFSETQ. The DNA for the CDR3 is TGCGCCAGCAGCTCGGGACTAGACCCCTACGAGCAGTACTTC. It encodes CASSSGLDPYEQYF.

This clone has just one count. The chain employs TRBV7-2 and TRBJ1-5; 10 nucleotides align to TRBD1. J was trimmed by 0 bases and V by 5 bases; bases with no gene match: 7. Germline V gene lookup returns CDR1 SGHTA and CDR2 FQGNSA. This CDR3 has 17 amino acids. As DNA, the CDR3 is TGTGCCAGCAGCCCCGGGACAGGGGCATATAGCAATCAGCCCCAGCATTTT. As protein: CASSPGTGAYSNQPQHF. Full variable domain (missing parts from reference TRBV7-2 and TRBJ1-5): GAGVSQSPSNKVTEKGKDVELRCDPISGHTALYWYRQSLGQGLEFLIYFQGNSAPDKSGLPSDRFSAERTGGSVSTLTIQRTQQEDSAVYLCASSPGTGAYSNQPQHFGDGTRLSIL.

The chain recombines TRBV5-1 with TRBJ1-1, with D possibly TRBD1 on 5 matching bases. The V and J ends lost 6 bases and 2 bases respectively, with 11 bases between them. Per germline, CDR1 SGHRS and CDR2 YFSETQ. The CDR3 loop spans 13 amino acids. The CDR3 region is CASKGLRNTEAFF. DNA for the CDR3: TGCGCCAGCAAGGGGTTAAGAAACACTGAAGCTTTCTTT.

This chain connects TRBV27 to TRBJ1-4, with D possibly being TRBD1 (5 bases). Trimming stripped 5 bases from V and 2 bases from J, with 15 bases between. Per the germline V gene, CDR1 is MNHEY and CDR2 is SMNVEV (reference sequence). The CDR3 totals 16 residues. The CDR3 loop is CASSKNPGFTNEKLFF. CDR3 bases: TGTGCCAGCAGTAAAAACCCAGGGTTCACTAATGAAAAACTGTTTTTT.

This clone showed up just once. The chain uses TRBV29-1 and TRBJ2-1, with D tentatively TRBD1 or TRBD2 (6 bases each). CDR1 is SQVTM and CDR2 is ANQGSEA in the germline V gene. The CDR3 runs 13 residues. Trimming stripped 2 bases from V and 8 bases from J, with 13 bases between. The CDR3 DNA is TGCAGCGTTGAAAGGGGGGCGCAGGATGAGCAGTTCTTC. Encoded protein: CSVERGAQDEQFF.

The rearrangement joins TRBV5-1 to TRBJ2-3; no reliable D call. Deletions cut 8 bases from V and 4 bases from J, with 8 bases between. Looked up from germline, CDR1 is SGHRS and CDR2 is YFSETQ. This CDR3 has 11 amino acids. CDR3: CASAKSDTQYF. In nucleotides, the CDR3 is TGCGCCAGTGCTAAGTCAGATACGCAGTATTTT.

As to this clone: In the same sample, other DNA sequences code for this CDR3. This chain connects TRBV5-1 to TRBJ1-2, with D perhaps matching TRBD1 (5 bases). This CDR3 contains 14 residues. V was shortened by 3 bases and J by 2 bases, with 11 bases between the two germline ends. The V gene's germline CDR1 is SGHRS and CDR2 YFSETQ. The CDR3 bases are TGCGCCAGCAGCTCGGGGGGGACCAACTATGGCTACACCTTC. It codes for CASSSGGTNYGYTF.

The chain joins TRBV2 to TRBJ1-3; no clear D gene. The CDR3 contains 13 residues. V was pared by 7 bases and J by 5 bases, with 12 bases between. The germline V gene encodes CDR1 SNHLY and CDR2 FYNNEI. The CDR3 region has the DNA TGTGCCAGCACCAGAGGGCAGAGAAACACCATATATTTT. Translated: CASTRGQRNTIYF.

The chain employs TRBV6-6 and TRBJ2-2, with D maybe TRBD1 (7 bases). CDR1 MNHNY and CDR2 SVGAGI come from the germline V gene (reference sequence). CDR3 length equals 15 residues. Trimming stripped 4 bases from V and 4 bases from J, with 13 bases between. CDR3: CASSFQGEATGELFF. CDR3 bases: TGTGCCAGCAGTTTCCAGGGGGAGGCCACCGGGGAGCTGTTTTTT.

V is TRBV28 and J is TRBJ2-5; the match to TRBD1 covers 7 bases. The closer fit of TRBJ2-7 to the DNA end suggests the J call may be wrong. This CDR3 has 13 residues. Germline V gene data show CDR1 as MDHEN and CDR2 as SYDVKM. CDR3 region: CASWGRGSYEQYF. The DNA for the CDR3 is TGTGCCAGCTGGGGCAGGGGGAGCTACGAGCAGTACTTC.